This is a list of T cell receptor beta chains from one sample in a study of CD4 and CD8 cells across lung adenocarcinoma regions. TCRdb recomputed calls from the PCR reads with MiXCR, one row per CDR3 protein. The sample includes over 3,000 distinct CDR3 sequences, roughly 60% seen only once; the top ten take approximately 18%. The sequencing input was CD4+ T cells from the margin of a lung tumor. The receptors here all came from a male donor with lung adenocarcinoma. The CD4 and CD8 labels of this study may be unreliable. Both conserved end residues are part of each CDR3. A D gene is named only where the DNA matches it firmly. Where a row states a size, it is once, few, many or the class of an expanded clone; other rows omit it.

v_gene	d_gene	j_gene	abundance	CDR3aa	CDR3nt
TRBV12-3/TRBV12-4	NA	TRBJ2-1	NA	CASSRLGNEQFF	TGTGCCAGCAGCCGGTTGGGCAATGAGCAGTTCTTC
TRBV10-3	TRBD2	TRBJ2-5	few	CAYREPGGQETQYF	TGTGCTTACCGGGAGCCGGGGGGCCAAGAGACCCAGTACTTC
TRBV6-1	TRBD1	TRBJ2-7	NA	CASSRNGQGWTYEQYF	TGTGCCAGCAGCCGAAACGGACAGGGGTGGACCTACGAGCAGTACTTC
TRBV6-1	TRBD2	TRBJ2-5	NA	CASSTQLAGVSETQYF	TGTGCCAGCAGCACCCAACTAGCGGGAGTGAGTGAGACCCAGTACTTC
TRBV6-1	TRBD2	TRBJ2-2	few	CASSRSTSGSVTGELFF	TGTGCCAGCAGCCGAAGTACTAGCGGGAGTGTCACCGGGGAGCTGTTTTTT
TRBV6-5	TRBD1	TRBJ1-2	NA	CASSYIGTGPRGYTF	TGTGCCAGCAGTTACATAGGGACAGGGCCGAGAGGCTACACCTTC
TRBV6-1	TRBD1	TRBJ2-5	NA	CASSAGTAGGLKAQYF	TGTGCCAGCAGTGCGGGGACAGCCGGCGGATTGAAGGCCCAGTACTTC
TRBV6-1	NA	TRBJ2-1	NA	CASTRGGAGSGEQFF	TGTGCCAGCACGAGGGGGGGCGCGGGGAGTGGTGAGCAGTTCTTC
TRBV7-3	TRBD1	TRBJ2-1	medium-sized	CASSPTGGAGNEQFF	TGTGCCAGCAGCCCTACAGGGGGCGCGGGGAATGAGCAGTTCTTC
TRBV10-1	TRBD2	TRBJ2-5	NA	CASSVAGGTETQYF	TGCGCCAGCAGTGTTGCGGGGGGAACGGAGACCCAGTACTTC
TRBV10-3	NA	TRBJ2-2	NA	CAIRDRSTGELFF	TGTGCCATAAGGGACCGGAGCACCGGGGAGCTGTTTTTT
TRBV6-5	NA	TRBJ2-1	NA	CASSSSSFTNEQFF	TGTGCCAGCAGTTCGAGTAGTTTCACCAATGAGCAGTTCTTC
TRBV6-1	NA	TRBJ2-7	NA	CASSERTEGSYEQYF	TGTGCCAGCAGTGAGAGGACAGAGGGGTCCTACGAGCAGTACTTC
TRBV6-1	NA	TRBJ2-1	few	CASSSTPAIEQFF	TGTGCCAGCAGCTCGACTCCAGCGATTGAGCAGTTCTTC
TRBV6-1	NA	TRBJ2-2	few	CASNKEAVTGELFF	TGTGCCAGCAACAAGGAGGCGGTCACCGGGGAGCTGTTTTTT
TRBV6-1	NA	TRBJ1-2	NA	CASRIGRGSYGYTF	TGTGCCAGCAGGATTGGACGGGGGAGCTATGGCTACACCTTC
TRBV12-5	TRBD1	TRBJ2-3	NA	CASGSMTGADTQYF	TGTGCTAGTGGCTCCATGACAGGGGCAGATACGCAGTATTTT
TRBV7-3	TRBD1	TRBJ2-1	NA	CASSTSVTGYYNEQFF	TGTGCCAGCAGCACGTCCGTGACAGGGTACTACAATGAGCAGTTCTTC
TRBV6-1	NA	TRBJ2-1	NA	CASYRETDNEQFF	TGTGCCAGCTATAGGGAAACGGACAATGAGCAGTTCTTC
TRBV6-1	TRBD1	TRBJ2-1	NA	CASRTDRGKRDEQFF	TGTGCCAGCAGGACCGACAGGGGGAAACGAGATGAGCAGTTCTTT
TRBV6-1	NA	TRBJ2-5	NA	CASSEADQYQETQYF	TGTGCCAGCAGTGAAGCCGACCAATACCAAGAGACCCAGTACTTC
TRBV12-3/TRBV12-4	NA	TRBJ1-3	NA	CASSLSEGNTIYF	TGTGCCAGCAGTTTAAGCGAAGGAAACACCATATATTTT
TRBV6-5	NA	TRBJ2-7	NA	CASSYSSGKQYEQYF	TGTGCCAGCAGTTACTCTAGTGGGAAGCAGTACGAGCAGTACTTC
TRBV6-4	TRBD2	TRBJ2-4	NA	CASSEGAGGKDIQYF	TGTGCCAGCAGTGAGGGGGCGGGAGGCAAAGACATTCAGTATTTC
TRBV11-2	NA	TRBJ2-1	NA	CASSLVSLAYEQFF	TGTGCCAGCAGCTTAGTTTCACTAGCCTACGAGCAGTTCTTC
TRBV6-5	NA	TRBJ2-1	hyperexpanded	CASSYSYGERDEQFF	TGTGCCAGCAGTTACTCATATGGTGAACGGGATGAGCAGTTCTTC
TRBV25-1	TRBD1	TRBJ2-2	NA	CASGLDRGRDKNTGELFF	TGTGCCAGCGGCTTGGACAGGGGCCGGGACAAAAACACCGGGGAGCTGTTTTTT
TRBV6-5	NA	TRBJ1-1	few	CASSSIPPGPYMNTEAFF	TGTGCCAGCAGTTCCATACCTCCAGGGCCTTACATGAACACTGAAGCTTTCTTT
TRBV6-1	NA	TRBJ2-5	medium-sized	CASSEGLGAHYLGETQYF	TGTGCCAGCAGTGAAGGCTTGGGGGCACATTATCTCGGGGAGACCCAGTACTTC
TRBV27	NA	TRBJ2-3	NA	CASSLGVCAKDTQYF	TGTGCCAGCAGTTTGGGGGTGTGCGCCAAAGATACGCAGTATTTT
TRBV6-1	NA	TRBJ2-7	NA	CASSEEALAGLSYEQYF	TGTGCCAGCAGTGAAGAAGCCTTGGCAGGCCTCTCCTACGAGCAGTACTTC
TRBV18	NA	TRBJ1-1	NA	CASSLRDARNTEAFF	TGTGCCAGCTCACTCCGGGACGCAAGGAACACTGAAGCTTTCTTT
TRBV11-3	NA	TRBJ2-1	few	CASRADSYNEQFF	TGTGCCAGCAGGGCAGACTCCTACAATGAGCAGTTCTTC
TRBV28	NA	TRBJ2-2	once	CASSGATHTGELFF	TGTGCCAGCAGTGGGGCTACCCACACCGGGGAGCTGTTTTTT
TRBV6-5	NA	TRBJ2-1	NA	CASSYSSYNEQFF	TGTGCCAGCAGTTACTCTAGCTACAATGAGCAGTTCTTC
TRBV7-2	NA	TRBJ2-7	NA	CASSQYQGSNYEQYF	TGTGCCAGCAGCCAGTACCAGGGGTCTAACTACGAGCAGTACTTC
TRBV12-3/TRBV12-4	NA	TRBJ2-1	once	CASKMKDEQFF	TGTGCCAGCAAGATGAAGGATGAGCAGTTCTTC
TRBV7-8	NA	TRBJ2-5	NA	CASSPRPTETQYF	TGTGCCAGCAGCCCAAGACCCACCGAGACCCAGTACTTC
TRBV7-2	TRBD1	TRBJ1-4	NA	CASSSRGTGYEKLFF	TGTGCCAGCAGCTCCCGCGGGACAGGGTATGAAAAACTGTTTTTT
TRBV6-1	TRBD2	TRBJ2-7	NA	CASRISGSSYEQYF	TGTGCCAGCAGAATAAGCGGGAGTAGCTACGAGCAGTACTTC
TRBV6-1	TRBD2	TRBJ2-1	few	CASSDFSGRNNEQFF	TGTGCCAGCAGTGACTTTAGCGGGAGAAACAATGAGCAGTTCTTC
TRBV11-1	TRBD2	TRBJ2-7	once	CGGGRGGDPDTQYF	TGTGGCGGGGGCCGGGGGGGAGACCCAGATACGCAGTACTTC
TRBV7-7	TRBD1	TRBJ2-2	NA	CASSLLDRGLTGELFF	TGTGCTAGCAGCTTACTCGACAGGGGTTTGACCGGGGAGCTGTTTTTT
TRBV9	NA	TRBJ2-1	medium-sized	CASSYGGGDNEQFF	TGTGCCAGCAGCTACGGAGGGGGGGACAATGAGCAGTTCTTC
TRBV6-1	TRBD2	TRBJ2-3	NA	CASSARLAGETDTQYF	TGTGCCAGCAGTGCCCGACTAGCGGGAGAGACAGATACGCAGTATTTT
TRBV7-6	TRBD2	TRBJ2-1	NA	CASSLSLADEQFF	TGTGCCAGCAGCTTATCACTAGCGGATGAGCAGTTCTTC
TRBV6-1	NA	TRBJ2-1	NA	CASSEGWGVSYNEQFF	TGTGCCAGCAGTGAGGGGTGGGGCGTATCCTACAATGAGCAGTTCTTC
TRBV6-5	NA	TRBJ2-7	few	CASSNYEQYF	TGTGCCAGCAGTAACTACGAGCAGTACTTC
TRBV7-3	TRBD2	TRBJ2-5	NA	CASSLTGGGQETQYF	TGTGCCAGCAGCTTAACTGGCGGGGGGCAAGAGACCCAGTACTTC
TRBV29-1	TRBD1	TRBJ1-2	NA	CSVDSDRGYGYTF	TGCAGCGTTGATAGTGACAGGGGCTATGGCTACACCTTC
TRBV7-8	NA	TRBJ2-7	NA	CASSSLYEQYF	TGTGCCAGCAGCTCCCTATACGAGCAGTACTTC
TRBV6-1	NA	TRBJ2-5	medium-sized	CASSRSNRAETQYF	TGTGCCAGCAGTCGGTCGAACAGGGCCGAGACCCAGTACTTC
TRBV4-1	TRBD2	TRBJ2-7	NA	CASSRGGSYEQYF	TGCGCCAGCAGCCGGGGGGGAAGCTACGAGCAGTACTTC
TRBV7-6	NA	TRBJ2-5	NA	CASSPSVGGGRETQYF	TGTGCCAGCAGTCCCTCCGTTGGAGGGGGAAGGGAGACCCAGTACTTC